This T cell receptor beta chain was captured by sequencing in a study of response to subunit inactivated influenza vaccine. General study points: Each seasonal flu vaccination may recruit only limited new T cells, authors suggested.

TCRdb analysed the RT-PCR reads with MiXCR anew, one entry per CDR3 protein. Of hundreds of thousands of distinct CDR3 sequences listed, less than 20% were seen once; the top ten hold 11%. In its sample, this clonotype was seen a few times. The antigen is not known. The ends were cut back, 5 bases at V and 3 bases at J, with 7 bases in the middle. This CDR3 spans 12 amino acids. Germline V lookup: CDR1 LNHNV, CDR2 YYDKDF (reference sequence). The chain has TRBV15 and TRBJ1-2, with D perhaps matching TRBD1 (5 bases). The sequencing here drew on PBMCs from blood, taken about 5 days after vaccination. This clonotype originated in a man aged 50 to 59 who received an inactivated influenza vaccine. The DNA for the CDR3 is TGTGCCACCAGCCGCAGGGACTATGGCTACACCTTC. Its protein is CATSRRDYGYTF.